Listed here are 20 T cell receptor beta chains from one sample, sequenced in a study of T-cell reconstitution after alpha-beta-depleted transplantation in children. Unique molecular identifiers were used in preparing the TCRbeta library. MiXCR was run by TCRdb on the PCR reads, yielding one entry per CDR3 protein. There are around 200,000 distinct CDR3 sequences in the sample; over 15% occur only once, and roughly two fifths lies in the top ten. The sample consisted of PBMCs, mostly from graft donor cells, taken 360 days after TCRalphabeta/CD19-depleted stem cell transplant. Receptor source: a male patient aged 2 to 9 who had a stem cell transplant for acute lymphoblastic leukemia, so the T cells may come from the graft donor.

In its sample, this clonotype was seen many times. This chain connects TRBV20-1 to TRBJ1-1; D gene ambiguous. Germline CDR1 DFQATT, CDR2 SNEGSKA (reference sequence). Between the trimmed V and J ends, which lost 1 base and 1 base, there was a span of 10 bases. This CDR3 is 14 amino acids long. The CDR3 loop is CSARGPLGNTEAFF. DNA for the CDR3: TGCAGTGCTAGAGGCCCATTAGGGAACACTGAAGCTTTCTTT.

CDR3 nucleotide sequence: TGCGCCAGCAGGGACGACAGGTCGGATGATACGCAGTATTTT. It encodes CASRDDRSDDTQYF. The chain has TRBV4-3 and TRBJ2-3; D might be TRBD1 (6 bases). Trimming removed 6 bases at V and 6 bases at J, with 16 bases between. This CDR3 comprises 14 residues. Germline CDR1 and CDR2: LGHNA and YSLEER.

This clonotype was found a few times. The chain employs TRBV27 and TRBJ1-1, with D hard to call. Trimming removed 7 bases from V and 4 bases from J, with 10 bases in between. CDR3 length: 12 amino acids. Germline V lookup: CDR1 MNHEY, CDR2 SMNVEV (reference sequence). CDR3 bases: TGTGCCAGCAAGGACGGCTCCACTGAAGCTTTCTTT. Its protein product is CASKDGSTEAFF.

The rearrangement uses TRBV29-1 and TRBJ2-1; D call uncertain. The V and J ends lost 6 bases and 10 bases respectively, with 25 bases between them. The germline V gene has CDR1 SQVTM and CDR2 ANQGSEA. The CDR3 has 15 amino acids. The CDR3: CSVARSRTTGEEQFF. The CDR3 nucleotides read TGCAGCGTAGCTCGTAGTCGGACCACTGGCGAGGAGCAGTTCTTC.

This clonotype was counted only a few times. The V gene is TRBV24-1, the J gene TRBJ2-3; 14 nucleotides agree with TRBD2. Germline loops: CDR1 KGHDR, CDR2 SFDVKD. The CDR3 contains 20 residues. V shed 4 bases and J 0 bases; nucleotides not matched to a gene: 11. CDR3 amino acids: CATSEGTSGGRILSTDTQYF. CDR3 in DNA: TGTGCCACCAGTGAGGGGACTAGCGGGGGCCGAATCCTTAGCACAGATACGCAGTATTTT.

This clonotype was detected only a few times. This chain joins TRBV12-3 or TRBV12-4 and TRBJ2-3; D is perhaps TRBD2 (6 bases). The ends were cut back, 4 bases at V and 2 bases at J, with 16 bases in the middle. The CDR3 sequence is 16 residues long. CDR3 sequence (DNA): TGTGCCAGCAGTTACCCCCCGGGACTGAACACAGATACGCAGTATTTT. Protein: CASSYPPGLNTDTQYF.

This clonotype was counted only a few times. The rearrangement links TRBV11-2 to TRBJ2-2; 8 nucleotides agree with TRBD1. This CDR3 is 19 amino acids long. CDR1 and CDR2 (germline): SGHAT, FQNNGV. The V segment lost 6 bases and the J segment 0 bases; nucleotides outside the gene matches: 15. The CDR3 here is CASSRIAGGASPNTGELFF. Here the CDR3 DNA reads TGTGCCAGCAGTCGGATCGCAGGGGGCGCATCCCCGAACACCGGGGAGCTGTTTTTT.

This clonotype was recorded a few times. This CDR3 reads CASSGGYTEAFF. The CDR3 DNA is TGCGCCAGCAGTGGGGGCTACACTGAAGCTTTCTTT. This chain uses TRBV5-1 with TRBJ1-1; D possibly corresponds to TRBD1 (6 bases). This CDR3 is 12 amino acids long. Per germline, CDR1 SGHRS and CDR2 YFSETQ. V was shortened by 5 bases and J by 3 bases, with 8 bases between the two germline ends.

This clonotype came up a few times. J is TRBJ2-7 and V is TRBV28, with TRBD1 as a possible D gene (5 bases). Deletions cut 5 bases from V and 3 bases from J, with 14 bases between. Per germline, CDR1 MDHEN and CDR2 SYDVKM. The CDR3 contains 14 residues. For the CDR3, the DNA is TGTGCCAGCAGTAAAGGACCCCAGGGCTACGAGCAGTACTTC. Amino acid sequence: CASSKGPQGYEQYF.

This clonotype has a handful of counts. The V and J genes are TRBV5-6 and TRBJ2-3; D not resolved. V was cut by 4 bases and J by 9 bases, with 21 bases left in between. The germline V gene has CDR1 SGHDT and CDR2 YYEEEE. The CDR3 length is 15 residues. CDR3 DNA sequence: TGTGCCAGCAGCGCATACACCGGGCCCCTGGCCACGCAGTATTTT. This gives the protein CASSAYTGPLATQYF.

The CDR3, as DNA: TGCAGCGTTGATGCAGGACAGGATCAGCCCCAGCATTTT. Amino acids: CSVDAGQDQPQHF. The rearrangement uses TRBV29-1 and TRBJ1-5, with 7 bases aligning to TRBD1. The CDR3 is 13 amino acids. Germline lookup yields CDR1 SQVTM and CDR2 ANQGSEA. Losses at the gene ends were 3 bases for V and 5 bases for J; bases not matched to a gene: 4.

The V and J genes are TRBV15 and TRBJ2-7, with D tentatively TRBD1 (6 bases). Trimming shortened V by 7 bases and J by 2 bases, and 21 bases separated the two germline ends. Germline values: CDR1 LNHNV, CDR2 YYDKDF (reference sequence). The CDR3 has 16 amino acids. The DNA of the CDR3 is TGTGCCACCAACCAAGGAACAGGGTCTTCACCCTACGAGCAGTACTTC. It specifies CATNQGTGSSPYEQYF.

This clonotype was detected only a few times. The J gene is TRBJ2-7, the V gene TRBV5-1, with unresolved D. The CDR3 totals 16 residues. The V end was cut by 0 bases, the J end by 0 bases, with 13 bases between. Germline V gene sequence: CDR1 SGHRS, CDR2 YFSETQ. The CDR3 sequence: CASSLEVSENSYEQYF. CDR3 sequence (DNA): TGCGCCAGCAGCTTGGAAGTCTCTGAAAACTCCTACGAGCAGTACTTC.

The gene calls are TRBV27 and TRBJ2-1; 8 bases are a match to TRBD1. CDR1 and CDR2 from the germline V gene are MNHEY and SMNVEV (reference sequence). This CDR3 comprises 15 residues. Trimming took 5 bases from V and 7 from J; bases not matched to a gene: 10. The CDR3 protein is CASSITGTGRNEQFF. The CDR3 DNA is TGTGCCAGCAGTATTACCGGGACAGGTCGTAATGAGCAGTTCTTC.

The chain couples TRBV29-1 to TRBJ2-7; 9 nucleotides match TRBD1. The junction had 2 bases not matched to a gene; V was cut back by 3 bases and J by 2 bases. Germline CDR1 reads SQVTM; CDR2 reads ANQGSEA. CDR3 length: 13 residues. Here the CDR3 reads CSVEGQGTYEQYF. The CDR3 DNA sequence: TGCAGCGTTGAGGGACAGGGAACCTACGAGCAGTACTTC.

This clonotype was observed a few times. The V gene is TRBV6-5, the J gene TRBJ2-5, with D possibly matching TRBD2 (5 bases). Germline V lookup: CDR1 MNHEY, CDR2 SVGAGI. V gave up 6 bases and J gave up 10 bases, with 18 bases separating them. The length of the CDR3 is 13 residues. The CDR3 region has the DNA TGTGCCAGCAGACTGGGAGCGGAAGAAGTCCAGTACTTC. It codes for CASRLGAEEVQYF.

The chain links TRBV7-3 to TRBJ2-3; 12 bases line up with TRBD2. The germline V gene has CDR1 SGHTA and CDR2 FQGTGA. The CDR3 is 21 amino acids. V lost 5 bases to trimming and J lost 0 bases; unmatched junction nucleotides: 18. In DNA form, the CDR3 reads TGTGCCAGCAGCCTACTTAAGCTACTAGCGGGGGGAGGAACTAGCACAGATACGCAGTATTTT. Translating it yields CASSLLKLLAGGGTSTDTQYF. The variable domain in full, completed from reference TRBV7-3 and TRBJ2-3, reads GAGVSQTPSNKVTEKGKYVELRCDPISGHTALYWYRQSLGQGPEFLIYFQGTGAADDSGLPNDRFFAVRPEGSVSTLKIQRTERGDSAVYLCASSLLKLLAGGGTSTDTQYFGPGTRLTVL.

This clonotype showed up just a few times. V is TRBV5-1 and J is TRBJ2-5; D call uncertain. Per the germline V gene, CDR1 is SGHRS and CDR2 is YFSETQ. V lost 2 bases and J 5 bases, leaving 7 bases between the germline ends. This CDR3 is 12 amino acids long. The chain's CDR3 is CASSFGPETQYF. The CDR3 nucleotides read TGCGCCAGCAGCTTCGGTCCGGAGACCCAGTACTTC.

This clonotype has a count of ten or more. The chain links TRBV20-1 to TRBJ2-7; no clear D. Germline V gives CDR1 DFQATT, CDR2 SNEGSKA (reference sequence). Trimming left V 0 bases short and J 2 bases short, with 11 bases between. The CDR3 covers 14 residues. The CDR3 nucleotides read TGCAGTGCTAGAGATTCAGGCACTGCCTACGAGCAGTACTTC. Protein product: CSARDSGTAYEQYF.

The chain links TRBV12-3 or TRBV12-4 to TRBJ2-7; no definite D call. The CDR3 contains 15 residues. Trimming cost V 3 bases and J 0 bases, with 12 bases left between them. The CDR3, as DNA: TGTGCCAGCAGTTTCTCCCTGGCCAGCTCCTACGAGCAGTACTTC. It translates to CASSFSLASSYEQYF.